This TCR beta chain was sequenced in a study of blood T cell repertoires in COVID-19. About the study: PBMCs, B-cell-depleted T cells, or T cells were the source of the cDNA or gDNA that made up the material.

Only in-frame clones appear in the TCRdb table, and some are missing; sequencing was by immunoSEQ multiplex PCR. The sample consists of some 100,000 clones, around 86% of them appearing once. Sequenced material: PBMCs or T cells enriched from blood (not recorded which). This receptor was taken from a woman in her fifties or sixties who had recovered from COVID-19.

The chain's CDR3 is CASSRLQGTDTQYF. In DNA, the CDR3 is TGTGCCAGCAGCCGATTACAGGGAACAGATACGCAGTATTTT. The V gene is TRBV11-3, the J gene TRBJ2-3, with D possibly TRBD1 on 6 matching bases. V was cut by 5 bases and J by 3 bases, with 12 bases left in between. CDR3 length equals 14 residues. Germline-derived CDR1 and CDR2 are SGHNT and YENEEA.